Each of the 14 T cell receptor beta chains below was sequenced from the same sample in a study of T cells in Graves' hyperthyroidism and ophthalmopathy (dated by TCRdb to the late 2010s). The library was produced with multiplex PCR. TCRdb shows the sequencer as Illumina HiSeq 2000. TCR beta CDR3 regions were amplified from RNA transcripts. The TCR CDR3 was subjected to a first round of RT-PCR using the HTBI primer set and the Qiagen OneStep RT-PCR kit. In-frame beta chains were kept once TCRdb had trimmed the public reads at Q25 with fastp and called clones with MiXCR. All rows with the same CDR3 protein become a single entry with the most common DNA and genes. In all, the sample holds about 98,000 distinct CDR3 sequences, and about 40% of those were seen once. The top ten constitute roughly 10% of the sample. The sample comprised peripheral blood or thyroid tissue (not recorded which). The receptors were gathered from a woman under 40 with Graves' hyperthyroidism.

This clonotype was picked up many times. This chain links TRBV12-3 or TRBV12-4 with TRBJ2-7, with 10 bases identical to TRBD2. This CDR3 contains 14 residues. Trimming at V came to 6 bases and at J to 6 bases, leaving 8 bases not matched to a gene. The CDR3: CASRPRTSGGEQYF. CDR3 DNA sequence: TGTGCCAGCAGGCCGAGGACTAGCGGTGGCGAGCAGTACTTC.

The CDR3: CASSLAGGWTEAFF. The CDR3 DNA sequence: TGTGCCAGCAGCTTAGCCGGGGGATGGACTGAAGCTTTCTTT. The gene calls are TRBV7-6 and TRBJ1-1, with D perhaps TRBD1 (5 bases). Germline V CDR1 and CDR2: SGHVS, FNYEAQ. Trimming took off 0 bases at V and 5 bases at J, with 10 bases between the two ends. There are 14 residues in the CDR3.

There are a few counts of this clonotype. The rearrangement joins TRBV7-2 to TRBJ2-2; no clear D. The germline gives CDR1 SGHTA, CDR2 FQGNSA. With 6 bases removed from V and 2 bases from J, the gap between germline ends came to 13 bases. The CDR3 covers 15 residues. CDR3 DNA: TGTGCCAGCAGTTTTAGAGGATACAACACCGGGGAGCTGTTTTTT. Amino acid sequence: CASSFRGYNTGELFF.

The J gene is TRBJ2-2, the V gene TRBV7-9; D may match TRBD1 or TRBD2 (5 bases each). CDR3 length: 16 amino acids. Trimming pared 5 bases from V and 4 bases from J, leaving 17 bases between. Germline V lookup: CDR1 SEHNR, CDR2 FQNEAQ (reference sequence). The CDR3 protein is CASSGERDGSTGELFF. Here the CDR3 DNA reads TGTGCCAGCAGCGGGGAGAGGGACGGAAGCACCGGGGAGCTGTTTTTT. The full variable domain, its missing parts supplied by reference TRBV7-9 and TRBJ2-2, is DTGVSQNPRHKITKRGQNVTFRCDPISEHNRLYWYRQTLGQGPEFLTYFQNEAQLEKSRLLSDRFSAERPKGSFSTLEIQRTEQGDSAMYLCASSGERDGSTGELFFGEGSRLTVL.

This clonotype was seen many times. The chain uses TRBV2 and TRBJ2-2; D might be TRBD2 (5 bases). The CDR3 consists of 15 residues. CDR1 and CDR2 (germline): SNHLY, FYNNEI. The ends were cut back, 2 bases at V and 5 bases at J, with 12 bases in the middle. The CDR3 DNA follows: TGTGCCAGCAGTGAACTCCTCGGGGTGACCGGGGAGCTGTTTTTT. Protein: CASSELLGVTGELFF.

A word on this clonotype: One junction end disagrees with the germline gene, perhaps due to a read error. The chain joins TRBV15 to TRBJ1-2; TRBD1 matches 9 bases. Germline-derived CDR1 and CDR2 are LNHNV and YYDKDF (reference sequence). The CDR3 contains 15 residues. CDR3 protein: CATSSRTGVWYGYTF. CDR3 bases: TGTGCCACCAGCAGCCGGACAGGGGTCTGGTATGGCTACACCTTT.

At least ten counts were recorded for this clonotype. The CDR3 sequence: CASSPLVDGGGYGYTF. The CDR3 region has the DNA TGTGCCAGCAGCCCTCTCGTGGACGGAGGAGGGTATGGCTACACCTTC. This chain connects TRBV7-2 to TRBJ1-2, with unresolved D. The V gene's germline CDR1 is SGHTA and CDR2 FQGNSA. Between the trimmed V and J ends, which lost 5 bases and 5 bases, there was a span of 21 bases. CDR3 length: 16 amino acids. Using reference TRBV7-2 and TRBJ1-2 for the parts outside the CDR3, the full variable domain is GAGVSQSPSNKVTEKGKDVELRCDPISGHTALYWYRQSLGQGLEFLIYFQGNSAPDKSGLPSDRFSAERTGGSVSTLTIQRTQQEDSAVYLCASSPLVDGGGYGYTFGSGTRLTVV.

This clonotype was detected many times. The rearrangement uses TRBV6-5 and TRBJ1-3; D gene ambiguous. CDR1 is MNHEY, CDR2 SVGAGI, per germline. Trimming stripped 6 bases from V and 0 bases from J, with 9 bases between. The CDR3 sequence is 14 residues long. CDR3 loop: CASRLQFSGNTIYF. CDR3 coding DNA: TGTGCCAGCAGGCTCCAGTTCTCTGGAAACACCATATATTTT.

This rearrangement joins TRBV15 to TRBJ1-4, with D uncertain. V shed 8 bases and J shed 7 bases, with 17 bases lying between them. Per germline, CDR1 LNHNV and CDR2 YYDKDF (reference sequence). CDR3 length: 14 amino acids. CDR3 in amino acids: CATGDASGGEKLFF. CDR3 in DNA: TGTGCCACCGGCGACGCGTCGGGCGGTGAAAAACTGTTTTTT. The full variable domain, rest sourced from reference TRBV15 and TRBJ1-4, is DAMVIQNPRYQVTQFGKPVTLSCSQTLNHNVMYWYQQKSSQAPKLLFHYYDKDFNNEADTPDNFQSRRPNTSFCFLDIRSPGLGDTAMYLCATGDASGGEKLFFGSGTQLSVL.

About this clonotype: The conserved phenylalanine or tryptophan normally closing the CDR3 is absent here, so this likely arose from a read error. Written as DNA, the CDR3 is TGTGCCAGCAGCCCCAGGGGGAACCAAGAGACCCAGTACATC. It encodes CASSPRGNQETQYI. The chain has TRBV7-9 and TRBJ2-5; the match to TRBD1 covers 7 bases. V lost 5 bases, J lost 0 bases, and 3 bases stayed unmatched. The CDR3 loop spans 14 amino acids. Germline V gives CDR1 SEHNR, CDR2 FQNEAQ (reference sequence).

With respect to this clonotype: At one end, the junction sequence differs from germline, possibly due to a read error. The chain recombines TRBV20-1 with TRBJ1-2, with 7 positions matching TRBD1. The CDR3 loop spans 13 amino acids. Looked up from germline, CDR1 is DFQATT and CDR2 is SNEGSKA (reference sequence). CDR3 residues: CCASDRTNYGYTF. The CDR3, as DNA: TGCTGTGCCTCGGACAGGACTAACTATGGCTACACCTTC.

The chain uses TRBV10-3 and TRBJ1-1; 12 bases agree with TRBD1. The CDR3 is made up of 17 amino acids. J was trimmed by 0 bases and V by 4 bases; bases with no gene match: 6. Germline assignment: CDR1 ENHRY and CDR2 SYGVKD. The chain's CDR3 is CAISGDRGRRLNTEAFF. The CDR3 nucleotides are TGTGCCATCAGTGGGGACAGGGGGCGCCGATTGAACACTGAAGCTTTCTTT.

Ten or more counts support this clonotype. V is TRBV5-1 and J is TRBJ2-7; 7 bases match TRBD1. V was clipped by 5 bases and J by 3 bases; unmatched bases: 8. Germline V gives CDR1 SGHRS, CDR2 YFSETQ. The CDR3 is made up of 14 amino acids. CDR3 region: CASSFSGTDYEQYF. The DNA of the CDR3 is TGCGCCAGCAGTTTCTCCGGGACAGACTACGAGCAGTACTTC. The complete variable domain, with remaining parts taken from reference TRBV5-1 and TRBJ2-7, reads KAGVTQTPRYLIKTRGQQVTLSCSPISGHRSVSWYQQTPGQGLQFLFEYFSETQRNKGNFPGRFSGRQFSNSRSEMNVSTLELGDSALYLCASSFSGTDYEQYFGPGTRLTVT.

V usage is TRBV6-1 and J usage is TRBJ1-4; TRBD1 matches 10 bases. Germline loops: CDR1 MNHNS, CDR2 SASEGT. V shed 5 bases, J shed 7 bases, and the junction held 7 bases outside the gene matches. The CDR3 is 15 residues long. CDR3 amino acids: CASSYSGQGSEKLFF. CDR3 in DNA: TGTGCCAGCAGTTACTCGGGACAGGGGAGTGAAAAACTGTTTTTT.